Below, 21 T cell receptor beta chains from the same sample are listed, as sequenced in a study of T cells in Graves' hyperthyroidism and ophthalmopathy. The source material, RNA transcripts, was used to amplify TCR beta CDR3 regions. First-round RT-PCR with HTBI primers amplified the TCR CDR3 region. TCRdb used MiXCR to reprocess the multiplex PCR reads, holding one entry per CDR3 protein. Counted here are roughly 280,000 distinct CDR3 sequences, about 20% occurring once; the ten biggest clones make up over 55%. The sample taken for sequencing was blood. The receptors come from a young man with Graves' ophthalmopathy.

This clonotype came up once. V and J are TRBV5-4 and TRBJ2-2; perhaps TRBD1 as D (5 bases). V was clipped by 0 bases and J by 2 bases, with 8 bases between them. The CDR3 is 15 residues long. Looked up from germline, CDR1 is SGHNT and CDR2 is YYREEE (reference sequence). The CDR3 sequence is CASSLARANTGELFF. The CDR3 coding sequence is TGTGCCAGCAGCTTGGCCAGGGCAAACACCGGGGAGCTGTTTTTT.

This clonotype was observed a handful of times. The V gene is TRBV28, the J gene TRBJ2-3; TRBD2 aligns across 7 bases. This CDR3 has 12 amino acids. Germline V gene lookup returns CDR1 MDHEN and CDR2 SYDVKM. The ends lost 7 bases at V and 4 bases at J; junction bases unmatched: 2. This CDR3 is CASTAGADTQYF. CDR3 nucleotides: TGTGCCAGCACGGCGGGAGCAGATACGCAGTATTTT.

This clonotype has at least ten counts. The V call is TRBV30, the J call TRBJ1-2; D gene uncertain. This CDR3 comprises 13 residues. Germline loops: CDR1 GTSNPN, CDR2 SVGIG (reference sequence). Trimming removed 3 bases at V and 2 bases at J, with 10 bases between. The CDR3 DNA reads TGTGCCTGGAGGAACGCCGGGAACTATGGCTACACCTTC. This encodes CAWRNAGNYGYTF.

This chain uses TRBV12-3 or TRBV12-4 with TRBJ2-1; 7 positions agree with TRBD1. Trimming at V came to 5 bases and at J to 7 bases, leaving 17 bases not matched to a gene. The CDR3 consists of 17 residues. This CDR3 is CASSITGANLPLNEQFF. DNA for the CDR3: TGTGCCAGCAGTATAACAGGGGCCAATCTTCCCCTAAATGAGCAGTTCTTC.

This clonotype was seen only a few times. The chain combines TRBV3-1 with TRBJ2-5; D perhaps matches TRBD2 (6 bases). Trimming pared 8 bases from V and 5 bases from J, leaving 21 bases between. Germline V lookup: CDR1 LGHDT, CDR2 YNNKEL (reference sequence). The CDR3 has 15 amino acids. CDR3 amino acids: CASQGAPGEAETQYF. Here the CDR3 DNA reads TGTGCCAGCCAAGGGGCCCCGGGGGAAGCGGAGACCCAGTACTTC.

Many counts were recorded for this clonotype. The chain uses TRBV7-8 and TRBJ1-4, with D unclear. Germline V lookup: CDR1 SGHVS, CDR2 FQNEAQ. The CDR3 totals 15 residues. Trimming took off 1 base at V and 0 bases at J, with 6 bases between the two ends. The CDR3 loop reads CASSLGDATNEKLFF. The CDR3 DNA follows: TGTGCCAGCAGCTTAGGAGATGCAACTAATGAAAAACTGTTTTTT.

This clonotype was seen only a few times. The chain's CDR3 is CASSQLGIGNEQFF. In nucleotides, the CDR3 is TGTGCCAGCTCACAACTTGGGATAGGGAATGAGCAGTTCTTC. The chain is built from TRBV18 and TRBJ2-1; no clear D. Looked up from germline, CDR1 is KGHSH and CDR2 is LQKENI. V shed 4 bases and J shed 7 bases, with 14 bases lying between them. The CDR3 is 14 residues long.

The chain employs TRBV28 and TRBJ1-1; D is undetermined. V lost 3 bases to trimming and J lost 8 bases, with 10 bases between them. The CDR3 is 12 amino acids. The V gene's germline CDR1 is MDHEN and CDR2 SYDVKM. Here the CDR3 DNA reads TGTGCCAGCAGTTTTTTCGACGGGGAAGCTTTCTTT. Protein sequence: CASSFFDGEAFF.

In this sample, this clonotype turned up a few times. This sequence joins TRBV24-1 and TRBJ1-5; D not resolved. Germline V gene data show CDR1 as KGHDR and CDR2 as SFDVKD. The germline V and J ends were trimmed by 7 bases and 0 bases, with 15 bases remaining between them. This CDR3 contains 16 residues. The CDR3, as DNA: TGTGCCACCAGGGTATCGAGGGTTGATAGCAATCAGCCCCAGCATTTT. This translates into CATRVSRVDSNQPQHF.

The chain uses TRBV27 and TRBJ2-3; D uncertain. The germline V gene encodes CDR1 MNHEY and CDR2 SMNVEV (reference sequence). The CDR3 runs 12 residues. V gave up 3 bases and J gave up 6 bases, with 7 bases separating them. The CDR3 DNA sequence: TGTGCCAGCAGTTTCAGTTTGGATACGCAGTATTTT. Encoded protein: CASSFSLDTQYF.

This chain joins TRBV6-1 and TRBJ2-1; weak D call: TRBD2 (5 bases). Germline CDR1 is MNHNS and CDR2 is SASEGT. The CDR3 length is 14 residues. V was cut by 6 bases and J by 0 bases, with 9 bases left in between. The CDR3 reads CASRERSSYNEQFF. The CDR3, as DNA: TGTGCCAGCAGAGAGCGGAGCTCCTACAATGAGCAGTTCTTC.

In this sample, this clonotype turned up a few times. J is TRBJ1-5 and V is TRBV28; D is undetermined. This CDR3 is 13 amino acids long. Per the germline V gene, CDR1 is MDHEN and CDR2 is SYDVKM. Trimming took off 3 bases at V and 9 bases at J, with 12 bases between the two ends. CDR3: CASSFEESGPQHF. In nucleotides, the CDR3 is TGTGCCAGCAGTTTTGAGGAGTCTGGGCCCCAGCATTTT.

This clonotype was found many times. The rearrangement joins TRBV28 to TRBJ1-5; 9 nucleotides line up with TRBD1. Losses at the gene ends were 5 bases for V and 6 bases for J; bases not matched to a gene: 14. Germline CDR1 and CDR2: MDHEN and SYDVKM. The CDR3 runs 17 residues. CDR3 amino acids: CASSDRTGAFRGQPQHF. The CDR3, as DNA: TGTGCCAGCAGTGATAGGACAGGGGCCTTCCGAGGTCAGCCCCAGCATTTT.

The genes are TRBV12-3 or TRBV12-4 and TRBJ2-1; D might be TRBD1 (8 bases). V lost 5 bases and J 0 bases, leaving 14 bases between the germline ends. The CDR3 runs to 16 residues. The CDR3 nucleotides read TGTGCCAGCAGTGGGAACAGGGGGGGCTCCTACAATGAGCAGTTCTTC. Translation: CASSGNRGGSYNEQFF.

The chain has TRBV24-1 and TRBJ2-1; the match to TRBD2 covers 9 bases. The CDR3 extends over 16 amino acids. With V trimmed by 5 bases and J by 5 bases, 9 bases remained unmatched. Germline V gene lookup returns CDR1 KGHDR and CDR2 SFDVKD. For the CDR3, the DNA is TGTGCCACCAGTGGAGCCGGGACTAGCACTAACAATGAGCAGTTCTTC. Encoded protein: CATSGAGTSTNNEQFF.

The V call is TRBV30, the J call TRBJ1-2, with no clear D. The CDR3 covers 13 residues. V was cut by 3 bases and J by 2 bases, with 10 bases left in between. Germline-derived CDR1 and CDR2 are GTSNPN and SVGIG (reference sequence). The CDR3: CAWRRAGNYGYTF. CDR3 nucleotide sequence: TGTGCCTGGAGAAGAGCGGGGAACTATGGCTACACCTTC.

Ten or more counts support this clonotype. This chain connects TRBV2 to TRBJ2-5; TRBD1 might be the D (5 bases). Germline V gene lookup returns CDR1 SNHLY and CDR2 FYNNEI. The V end was cut by 7 bases, the J end by 4 bases, with 10 bases between. This CDR3 has 12 amino acids. CDR3 sequence: CASKGIRETQYF. The CDR3 DNA sequence: TGTGCCAGCAAGGGGATACGAGAGACCCAGTACTTC.

This clonotype was seen many times. The chain has TRBV27 and TRBJ2-7, with D tentatively TRBD1 or TRBD2 (7 bases each). CDR1 is MNHEY, CDR2 SMNVEV, per germline (reference sequence). The germline V and J ends were trimmed by 8 bases and 3 bases, with 20 bases remaining between them. This CDR3 has 15 amino acids. The CDR3 DNA is TGTGCCAGCTCATCAGGGGGGGGAAGGGGCTACGAGCAGTACTTC. Translation gives CASSSGGGRGYEQYF.

This chain joins TRBV24-1 and TRBJ1-4, with D unclear. Trimming removed 2 bases at V and 0 bases at J, with 9 bases between. Germline V CDR1 and CDR2: KGHDR, SFDVKD. The CDR3 runs to 16 residues. This chain's CDR3 is CATSDSHSSTNEKLFF. In nucleotides, the CDR3 is TGTGCCACCAGTGATTCACACAGCTCAACTAATGAAAAACTGTTTTTT.

The chain employs TRBV28 and TRBJ1-1; 9 positions agree with TRBD1. CDR3 length: 14 residues. V trimming: 4 bases; J trimming: 4 bases; junction bases outside the gene matches: 4. From germline, CDR1 is MDHEN and CDR2 SYDVKM. As DNA, the CDR3 is TGTGCCAGCAGTTACACAGGGGGCTCCACTGAAGCTTTCTTT. Translation: CASSYTGGSTEAFF.

As regards this clonotype: A much larger clone lies one base from this, so it may be a read error. Since the CDR3 does not end with the conserved phenylalanine or tryptophan, this likely comes from a read error. The chain couples TRBV30 to TRBJ1-2; D gene uncertain. Germline assignment: CDR1 GTSNPN and CDR2 SVGIG (reference sequence). CDR3 length: 13 amino acids. Trimming stripped 3 bases from V and 4 bases from J, with 12 bases between. The CDR3 here is CAWSGPSSYGYTL. CDR3 sequence (DNA): TGTGCCTGGAGCGGCCCCTCATCCTATGGCTACACCCTC.